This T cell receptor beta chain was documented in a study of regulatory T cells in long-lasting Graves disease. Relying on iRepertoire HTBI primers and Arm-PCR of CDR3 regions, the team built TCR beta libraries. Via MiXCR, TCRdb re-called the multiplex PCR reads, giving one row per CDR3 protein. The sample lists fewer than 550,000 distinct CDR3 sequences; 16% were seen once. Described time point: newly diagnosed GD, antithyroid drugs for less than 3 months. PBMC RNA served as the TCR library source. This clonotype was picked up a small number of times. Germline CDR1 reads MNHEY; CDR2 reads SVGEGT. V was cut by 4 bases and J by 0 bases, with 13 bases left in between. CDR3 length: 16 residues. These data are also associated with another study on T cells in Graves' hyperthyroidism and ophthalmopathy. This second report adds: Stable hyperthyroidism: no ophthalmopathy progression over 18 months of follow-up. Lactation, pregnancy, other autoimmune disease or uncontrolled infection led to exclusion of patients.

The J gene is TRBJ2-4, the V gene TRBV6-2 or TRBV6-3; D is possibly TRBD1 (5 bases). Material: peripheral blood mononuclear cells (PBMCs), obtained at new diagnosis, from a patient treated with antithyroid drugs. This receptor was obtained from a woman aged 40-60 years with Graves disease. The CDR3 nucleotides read TGTGCCAGCAGTTCACAGGAACTAATAGCCAAAAACATTCAGTACTTC. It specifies CASSSQELIAKNIQYF.